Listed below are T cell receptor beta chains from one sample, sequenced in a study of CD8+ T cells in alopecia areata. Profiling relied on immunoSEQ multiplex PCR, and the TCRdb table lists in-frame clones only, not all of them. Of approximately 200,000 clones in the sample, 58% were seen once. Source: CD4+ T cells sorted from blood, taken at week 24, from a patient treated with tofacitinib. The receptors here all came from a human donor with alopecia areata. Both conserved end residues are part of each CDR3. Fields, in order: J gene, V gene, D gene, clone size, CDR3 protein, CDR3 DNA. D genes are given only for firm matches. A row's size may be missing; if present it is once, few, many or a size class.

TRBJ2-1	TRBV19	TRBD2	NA	CASSMRTSNNEQFF	TGTGCCAGTAGTATGAGGACTAGCAACAATGAGCAGTTCTTC
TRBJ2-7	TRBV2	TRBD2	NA	CASSEVLAGVAQYF	TGTGCCAGCAGTGAAGTCCTAGCGGGAGTGGCGCAGTACTTC
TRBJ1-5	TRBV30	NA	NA	CAWSTSGNQPQHF	TGTGCCTGGAGCACTTCGGGGAATCAGCCCCAGCATTTT
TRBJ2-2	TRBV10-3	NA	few	CAINGPQNTGELFF	TGTGCCATCAATGGACCGCAGAACACCGGGGAGCTGTTTTTT
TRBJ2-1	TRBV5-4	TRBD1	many	CASSSRQGNNEQFF	TGTGCCAGCAGCTCTCGACAGGGCAACAATGAGCAGTTCTTC
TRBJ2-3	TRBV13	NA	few	CASSSLRDTDTQYF	TGTGCCAGCAGCTCTCTCAGGGACACAGATACGCAGTATTTT
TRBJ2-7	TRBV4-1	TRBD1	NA	CASSRGPTRGGQGVSYEQYF	TGCGCCAGCAGCCGCGGCCCGACCCGAGGGGGACAGGGGGTCTCCTACGAGCAGTACTTC
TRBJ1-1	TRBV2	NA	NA	CASSSFRAVLNTEAFF	TGTGCCAGCAGCTCCTTCCGTGCGGTCCTGAACACTGAAGCTTTCTTT
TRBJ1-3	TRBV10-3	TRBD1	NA	CAISRQGPGNTIYF	TGTGCCATCAGTCGACAGGGTCCTGGAAACACCATATATTTT
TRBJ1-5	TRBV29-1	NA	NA	CSVGRGSNQPQHF	TGCAGCGTCGGACGGGGGAGCAATCAGCCCCAGCATTTT
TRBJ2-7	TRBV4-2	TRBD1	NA	CASSQDSGTGTYEQYF	TGTGCCAGCAGCCAAGACTCCGGGACAGGGACCTACGAGCAGTACTTC
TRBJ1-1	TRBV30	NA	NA	CAWKRPGVMAFF	TGTGCCTGGAAAAGGCCGGGGGTGATGGCTTTCTTT
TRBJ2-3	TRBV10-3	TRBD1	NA	CAITGERQGITDTQYF	TGTGCCATCACTGGCGAGAGACAGGGGATTACAGATACGCAGTATTTT
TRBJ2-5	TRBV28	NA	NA	CASSRAGWETQYF	TGTGCCAGCAGTCGAGCGGGTTGGGAGACCCAGTACTTC
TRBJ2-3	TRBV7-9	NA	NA	CASSTGQGALADTQYF	TGTGCCAGCAGCACCGGCCAAGGGGCCCTAGCGGATACGCAGTATTTT
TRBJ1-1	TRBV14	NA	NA	CASSQDTSNTEAFF	TGTGCCAGCAGCCAAGACACCTCGAACACTGAAGCTTTCTTT
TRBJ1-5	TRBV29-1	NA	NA	CSVLGTNQPQHF	TGCAGCGTCCTCGGGACCAATCAGCCCCAGCATTTT
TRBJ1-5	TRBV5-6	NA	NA	CASSLWVSGNQPQHF	TGTGCCAGCAGCTTGTGGGTTAGTGGCAATCAGCCCCAGCATTTT
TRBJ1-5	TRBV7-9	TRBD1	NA	CASSTSTGIGQPQHF	TGTGCCAGCAGCACCTCGACAGGGATCGGTCAGCCCCAGCATTTT
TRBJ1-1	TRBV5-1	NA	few	CASSLGWANTEAFF	TGCGCCAGCAGCTTGGGCTGGGCGAACACTGAAGCTTTCTTT
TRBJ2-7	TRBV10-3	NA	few	CATSSGSYEQYF	TGTGCCACCAGTTCAGGGTCCTACGAGCAGTACTTC
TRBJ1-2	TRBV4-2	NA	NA	CASSQAPTGNYGYTF	TGTGCCAGCAGCCAAGCCCCAACAGGAAACTATGGCTACACCTTC
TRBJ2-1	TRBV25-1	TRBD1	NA	CASSEPRGPYNEQFF	TGTGCCAGCAGTGAACCGAGGGGGCCCTACAATGAGCAGTTCTTC